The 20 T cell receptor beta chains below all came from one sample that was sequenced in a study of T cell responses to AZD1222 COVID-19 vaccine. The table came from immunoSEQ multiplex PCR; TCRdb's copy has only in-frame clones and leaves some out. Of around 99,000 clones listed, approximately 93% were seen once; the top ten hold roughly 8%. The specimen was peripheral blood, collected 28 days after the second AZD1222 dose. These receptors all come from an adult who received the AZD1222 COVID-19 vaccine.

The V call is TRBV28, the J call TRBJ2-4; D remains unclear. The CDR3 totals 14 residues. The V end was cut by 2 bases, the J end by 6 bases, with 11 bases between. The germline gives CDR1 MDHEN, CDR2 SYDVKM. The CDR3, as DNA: TGTGCCAGCAGTTTAGTAGGGTTGGCAAACATTCAGTACTTC. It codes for CASSLVGLANIQYF.

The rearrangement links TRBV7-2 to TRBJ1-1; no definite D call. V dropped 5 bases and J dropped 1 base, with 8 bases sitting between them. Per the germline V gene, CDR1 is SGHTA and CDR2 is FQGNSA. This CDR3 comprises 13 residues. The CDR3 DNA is TGTGCCAGCAGCCTCCAAGAGAACACTGAAGCTTTCTTT. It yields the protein CASSLQENTEAFF. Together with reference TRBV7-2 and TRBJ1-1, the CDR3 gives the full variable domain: GAGVSQSPSNKVTEKGKDVELRCDPISGHTALYWYRQSLGQGLEFLIYFQGNSAPDKSGLPSDRFSAERTGGSVSTLTIQRTQQEDSAVYLCASSLQENTEAFFGQGTRLTVV.

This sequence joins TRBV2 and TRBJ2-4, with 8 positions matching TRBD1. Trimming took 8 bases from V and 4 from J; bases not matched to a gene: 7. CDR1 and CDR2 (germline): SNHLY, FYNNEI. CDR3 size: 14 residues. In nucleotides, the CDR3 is TGTGCCAGCTGGACAGGGATGGATAAAAACATTCAGTACTTC. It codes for CASWTGMDKNIQYF.

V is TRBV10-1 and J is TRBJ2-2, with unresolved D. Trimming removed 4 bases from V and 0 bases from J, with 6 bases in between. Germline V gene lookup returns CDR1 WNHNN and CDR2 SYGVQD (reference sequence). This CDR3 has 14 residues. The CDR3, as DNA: TGCGCCAGCAGTGCGACATCGAACACCGGGGAGCTGTTTTTT. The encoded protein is CASSATSNTGELFF.

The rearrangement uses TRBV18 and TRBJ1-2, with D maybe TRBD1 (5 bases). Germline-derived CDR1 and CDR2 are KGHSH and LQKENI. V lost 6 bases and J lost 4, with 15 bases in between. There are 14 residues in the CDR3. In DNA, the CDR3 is TGTGCCAGCTCGTCCGCCGGGGCAGGCTATGGCTACACCTTC. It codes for CASSSAGAGYGYTF.

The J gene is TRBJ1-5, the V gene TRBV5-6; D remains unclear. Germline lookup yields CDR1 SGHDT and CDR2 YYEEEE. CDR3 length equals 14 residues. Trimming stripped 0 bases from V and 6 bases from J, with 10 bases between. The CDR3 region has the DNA TGTGCCAGCAGCTTGGGCTCAGGCTCTCAGCCCCAGCATTTT. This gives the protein CASSLGSGSQPQHF.

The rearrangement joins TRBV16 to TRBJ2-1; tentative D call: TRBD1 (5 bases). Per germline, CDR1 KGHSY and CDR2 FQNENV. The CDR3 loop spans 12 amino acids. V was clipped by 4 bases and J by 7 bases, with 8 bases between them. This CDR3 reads CASSPPGNEQFF. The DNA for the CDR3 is TGTGCCAGCAGCCCTCCAGGGAATGAGCAGTTCTTC. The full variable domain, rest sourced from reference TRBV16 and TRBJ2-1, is GEEVAQTPKHLVRGEGQKAKLYCAPIKGHSYVFWYQQVLKNEFKFLISFQNENVFDETGMPKERFSAKCLPNSPCSLEIQATKLEDSAVYFCASSPPGNEQFFGPGTRLTVL.

CDR3 sequence reads: CASSYRPLPNTEAFF. In nucleotides, the CDR3 is TGTGCCAGCAGTTACAGGCCCTTGCCGAACACTGAAGCTTTCTTT. V usage is TRBV6-5 and J usage is TRBJ1-1; unclear D gene. Trimming removed 2 bases at V and 1 base at J, with 11 bases between. The CDR3 is 15 residues long. Germline V gene sequence: CDR1 MNHEY, CDR2 SVGAGI.

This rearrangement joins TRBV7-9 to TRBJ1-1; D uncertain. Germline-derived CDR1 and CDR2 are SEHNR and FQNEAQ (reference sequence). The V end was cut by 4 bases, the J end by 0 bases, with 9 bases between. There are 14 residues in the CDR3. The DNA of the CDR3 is TGTGCCAGCAGCTCCGGTGGCATGAACACTGAAGCTTTCTTT. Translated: CASSSGGMNTEAFF.

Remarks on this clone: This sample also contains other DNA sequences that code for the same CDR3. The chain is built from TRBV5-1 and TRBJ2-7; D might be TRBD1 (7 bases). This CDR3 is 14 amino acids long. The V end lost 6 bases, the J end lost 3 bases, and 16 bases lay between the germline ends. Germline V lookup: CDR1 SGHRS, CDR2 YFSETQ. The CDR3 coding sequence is TGCGCCAGCAAACAGGGGCAGGGGGGCTACGAGCAGTACTTC. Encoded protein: CASKQGQGGYEQYF.

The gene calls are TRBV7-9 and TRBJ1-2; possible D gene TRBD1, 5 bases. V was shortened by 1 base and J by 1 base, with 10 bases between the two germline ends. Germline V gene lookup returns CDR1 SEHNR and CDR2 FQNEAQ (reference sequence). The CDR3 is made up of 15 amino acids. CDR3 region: CASSLGGYINYGYTF. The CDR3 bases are TGTGCCAGCAGCTTAGGGGGCTATATTAACTATGGCTACACCTTC.

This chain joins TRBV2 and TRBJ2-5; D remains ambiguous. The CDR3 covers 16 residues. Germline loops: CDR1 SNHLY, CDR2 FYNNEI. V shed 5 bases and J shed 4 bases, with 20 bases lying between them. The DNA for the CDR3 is TGTGCCAGCAGTAAAAAGACACATATCTTGGGAGAGACCCAGTACTTC. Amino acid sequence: CASSKKTHILGETQYF. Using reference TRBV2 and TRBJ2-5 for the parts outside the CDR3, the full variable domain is EPEVTQTPSHQVTQMGQEVILRCVPISNHLYFYWYRQILGQKVEFLVSFYNNEISEKSEIFDDQFSVERPDGSNFTLKIRSTKLEDSAMYFCASSKKTHILGETQYFGPGTRLLVL.

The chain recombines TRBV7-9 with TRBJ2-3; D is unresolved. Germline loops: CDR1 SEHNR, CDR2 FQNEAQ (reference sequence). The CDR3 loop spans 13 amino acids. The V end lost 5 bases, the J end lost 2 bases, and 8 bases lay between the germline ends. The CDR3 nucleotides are TGTGCCAGCAGCCAAGGCATCACAGATACGCAGTATTTT. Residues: CASSQGITDTQYF. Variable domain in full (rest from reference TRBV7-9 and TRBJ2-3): DTGVSQNPRHKITKRGQNVTFRCDPISEHNRLYWYRQTLGQGPEFLTYFQNEAQLEKSRLLSDRFSAERPKGSFSTLEIQRTEQGDSAMYLCASSQGITDTQYFGPGTRLTVL.

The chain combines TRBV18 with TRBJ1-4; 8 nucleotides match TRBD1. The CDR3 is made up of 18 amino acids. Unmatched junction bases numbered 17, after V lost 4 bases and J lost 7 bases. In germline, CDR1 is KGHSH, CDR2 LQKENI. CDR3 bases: TGTGCCAGCTCACGAACACCGGGGGGACAGGCCGGAGGTGAAAAACTGTTTTTT. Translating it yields CASSRTPGGQAGGEKLFF.

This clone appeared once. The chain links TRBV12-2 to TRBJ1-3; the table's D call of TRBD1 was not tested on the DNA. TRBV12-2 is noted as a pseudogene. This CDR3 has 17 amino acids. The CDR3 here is CASRDRISGPSGNTIYF. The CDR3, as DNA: TGTGCAAGTCGGGACAGGATCTCAGGTCCGTCTGGAAACACCATATATTTT.

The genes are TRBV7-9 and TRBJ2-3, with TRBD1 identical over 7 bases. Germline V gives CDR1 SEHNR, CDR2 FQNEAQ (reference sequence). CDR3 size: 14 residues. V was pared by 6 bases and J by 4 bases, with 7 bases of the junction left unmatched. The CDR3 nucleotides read TGTGCCAGCAGTGCTCCAGGGGGATCAGATACGCAGTATTTT. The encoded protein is CASSAPGGSDTQYF.

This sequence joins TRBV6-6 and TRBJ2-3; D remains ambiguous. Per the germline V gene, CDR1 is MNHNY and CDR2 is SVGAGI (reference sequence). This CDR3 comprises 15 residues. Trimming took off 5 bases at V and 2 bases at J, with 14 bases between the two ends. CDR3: CASSAPSRYTDTQYF. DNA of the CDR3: TGTGCCAGCAGTGCCCCTTCGCGGTACACAGATACGCAGTATTTT.

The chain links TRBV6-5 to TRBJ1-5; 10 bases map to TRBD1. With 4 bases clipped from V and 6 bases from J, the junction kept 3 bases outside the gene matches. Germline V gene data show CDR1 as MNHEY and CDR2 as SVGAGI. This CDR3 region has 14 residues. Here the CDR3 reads CASSWDRGSQPQHF. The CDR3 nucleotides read TGTGCCAGCAGTTGGGACAGGGGTAGTCAGCCCCAGCATTTT.

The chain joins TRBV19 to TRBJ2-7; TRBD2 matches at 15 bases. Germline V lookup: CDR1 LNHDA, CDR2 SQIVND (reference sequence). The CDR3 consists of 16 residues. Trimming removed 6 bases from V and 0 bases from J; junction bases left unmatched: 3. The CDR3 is CASRGLAGGTSYEQYF. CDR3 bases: TGTGCCAGTAGAGGACTAGCGGGAGGGACCTCCTACGAGCAGTACTTC.

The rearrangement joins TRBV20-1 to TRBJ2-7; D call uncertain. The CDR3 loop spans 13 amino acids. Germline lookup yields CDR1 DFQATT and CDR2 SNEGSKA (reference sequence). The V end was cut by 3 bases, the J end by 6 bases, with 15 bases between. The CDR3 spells CSASLAAAREQYF. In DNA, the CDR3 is TGCAGTGCTAGTCTGGCTGCAGCGCGCGAGCAGTACTTC.